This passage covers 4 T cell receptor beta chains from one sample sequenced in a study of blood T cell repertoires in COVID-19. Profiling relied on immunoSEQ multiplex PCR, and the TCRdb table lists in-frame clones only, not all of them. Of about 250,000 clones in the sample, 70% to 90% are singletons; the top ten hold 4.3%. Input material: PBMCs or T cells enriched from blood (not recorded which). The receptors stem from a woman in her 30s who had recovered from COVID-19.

For the CDR3, the DNA is TGTGCCAGCAGCCGTTGGAGGGGAAGCGAGAACTATGGCTACACCTTC. Residues: CASSRWRGSENYGYTF. The chain recombines TRBV28 with TRBJ1-2, with D perhaps TRBD1 (5 bases). Germline V gene lookup returns CDR1 MDHEN and CDR2 SYDVKM. The CDR3 consists of 16 residues. With 6 bases removed from V and 2 bases from J, the gap between germline ends came to 19 bases.

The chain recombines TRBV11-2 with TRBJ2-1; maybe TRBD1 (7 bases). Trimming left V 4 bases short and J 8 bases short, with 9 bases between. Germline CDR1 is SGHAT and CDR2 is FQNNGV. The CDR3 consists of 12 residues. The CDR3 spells CASSSRGDEQFF. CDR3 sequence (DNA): TGTGCCAGCAGCTCCAGGGGGGATGAGCAGTTCTTC.

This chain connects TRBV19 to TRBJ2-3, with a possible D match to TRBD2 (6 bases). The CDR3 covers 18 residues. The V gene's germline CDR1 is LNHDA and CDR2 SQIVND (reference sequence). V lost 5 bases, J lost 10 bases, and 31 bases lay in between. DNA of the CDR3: TGTGCCAGTAGTCCGTTTGGTGGGGGGTGGTCTAGCACAGTTGCGCAGTATTTT. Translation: CASSPFGGGWSSTVAQYF. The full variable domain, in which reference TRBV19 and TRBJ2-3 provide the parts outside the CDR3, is DGGITQSPKYLFRKEGQNVTLSCEQNLNHDAMYWYRQDPGQGLRLIYYSQIVNDFQKGDIAEGYSVSREKKESFPLTVTSAQKNPTAFYLCASSPFGGGWSSTVAQYFGPGTRLTVL.

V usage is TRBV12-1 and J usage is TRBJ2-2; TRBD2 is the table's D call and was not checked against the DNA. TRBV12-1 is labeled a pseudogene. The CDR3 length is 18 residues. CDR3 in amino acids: CASSPIGLAGANTGELFF. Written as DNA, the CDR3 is TGTGCCAGCAGCCCTATCGGACTAGCGGGAGCGAACACCGGGGAGCTGTTTTTT.